The present TCR beta chain was sequenced within a study of blood T cell repertoires in COVID-19. Overall study: Acute-phase and convalescent COVID-19 samples originated in the United States, Italy and Spain. T cells, B-cell-depleted T cells, or PBMCs provided the cDNA or gDNA that served as material.

Germline V gene sequence: CDR1 SGHRS, CDR2 YFSETQ. This CDR3 spans 15 amino acids. Trimming removed 4 bases from V and 5 bases from J, with 15 bases in between. Method: immunoSEQ multiplex PCR; TCRdb's copy keeps in-frame clones and lacks some. The sample consists of 90,000 to 120,000 clones, about nine tenths of them appearing once. The receptor comes from a man aged 50 to 60 with active or convalescent COVID-19. The chain couples TRBV5-1 to TRBJ1-4; D call uncertain. Source material: peripheral blood. The chain's CDR3 is CASSLTGVGNEKLFF. CDR3 nucleotide sequence: TGCGCCAGCAGCCTGACCGGAGTCGGGAATGAAAAACTGTTTTTT.